Below, 6 T cell receptor beta chains from the same sample are listed, as sequenced in a study of blood T cells in healthy people across ages. Sample-barcoded 5' priming and a J-beta primer mix drove a second PCR of about 6 to 12 cycles. TCRdb passed the 5' RACE reads through MiXCR, listing each CDR3 protein once. The table has approximately 800,000 distinct CDR3 sequences, roughly three fifths seen once; the top ten hold around 25%. The source material was blood. Receptors originate from a man between 35 and 55 years old in good health.

The chain uses TRBV20-1 and TRBJ2-5; unclear D gene. V lost 3 bases to trimming and J lost 1 base, with 12 bases between them. This CDR3 contains 14 residues. Germline CDR1 DFQATT, CDR2 SNEGSKA (reference sequence). CDR3 region: CSASRDTGQETQYF. As DNA, the CDR3 is TGCAGTGCTAGTAGGGATACCGGCCAAGAGACCCAGTACTTC.

V gene TRBV7-3 combines with J gene TRBJ2-1, with D unclear. CDR3 length equals 15 residues. Per germline, CDR1 SGHTA and CDR2 FQGTGA. The V and J ends lost 5 bases and 0 bases respectively, with 11 bases between them. The CDR3 here is CASSPAEFSYNEQFF. The CDR3 DNA follows: TGTGCCAGCAGCCCGGCGGAATTCTCCTACAATGAGCAGTTCTTC.

This clonotype was recorded a few times. This rearrangement joins TRBV6-2 or TRBV6-3 to TRBJ2-6; 7 nucleotides agree with TRBD1. CDR1 MNHEY and CDR2 SVGEGT come from the germline V gene. The CDR3 totals 16 residues. With 5 bases clipped from V and 0 bases from J, the junction kept 4 bases outside the gene matches. Written as DNA, the CDR3 is TGTGCCAGCAGTGTTGAGGGGGCCTCTGGGGCCAACGTCCTGACTTTC. Residues: CASSVEGASGANVLTF.

The V gene is TRBV13, the J gene TRBJ2-2, with 8 bases aligning to TRBD2. The germline V gene encodes CDR1 PRHDT and CDR2 FYEKMQ (reference sequence). After removal of 1 base from V and 2 bases from J, the junction contained 3 bases not matched to a gene. The CDR3 loop spans 16 amino acids. The CDR3 region has the DNA TGTGCCAGCAGCTTAGCAGCGGGAGTAAACACCGGGGAGCTGTTTTTT. Amino acid sequence: CASSLAAGVNTGELFF.

The rearrangement joins TRBV5-4 to TRBJ1-2, with a tentative D call TRBD1 (6 bases). CDR1 is SGHNT and CDR2 is YYREEE in the germline V gene (reference sequence). Trimming pared 3 bases from V and 5 bases from J, leaving 23 bases between. This CDR3 is built from 17 residues. The CDR3 DNA is TGTGCCAGCAGCTCGAGAGGTCAACAGGGAGACGCTTATGGCTACACCTTC. Translating it yields CASSSRGQQGDAYGYTF.

This clonotype has a single count. The chain employs TRBV9 and TRBJ1-2; TRBD1 matches at 8 bases. J lost 7 bases, V lost 2 bases, and 7 bases had no gene match. From germline, CDR1 is SGDLS and CDR2 YYNGEE. The CDR3 contains 14 residues. CDR3 amino acids: CASSVEGQVFGYTF. The CDR3, as DNA: TGTGCCAGCAGCGTTGAGGGACAGGTTTTTGGCTACACCTTC.